This passage covers 18 T cell receptor beta chains from one sample sequenced in a study of blood T cell repertoires in COVID-19. Repertoires were generated with immunoSEQ multiplex PCR, while TCRdb's copy carries only in-frame clones and drops some. The top ten clones hold roughly 21% of a sample with about 220,000 clones, roughly 80% of them seen once. Sequenced material: peripheral blood. Source of these receptors: a man aged 25-40 years with active or convalescent COVID-19.

The chain is built from TRBV6-5 and TRBJ1-6; the D gene is possibly TRBD1 (6 bases). CDR3 length: 15 amino acids. Germline CDR1 and CDR2: MNHEY and SVGAGI. Trimming cost V 8 bases and J 7 bases, with 18 bases left between them. CDR3 in DNA: TGTGCCAGCGGAGATCGACAGGTTCGGAATTCACCCCTCCACTTT. Protein product: CASGDRQVRNSPLHF.

V is TRBV5-6 and J is TRBJ1-6, with D possibly TRBD1 on 5 matching bases. Germline CDR1 and CDR2: SGHDT and YYEEEE. This CDR3 region has 16 residues. Trimming took off 4 bases at V and 0 bases at J, with 11 bases between the two ends. The CDR3 sequence: CASSPGRGSYNSPLHF. CDR3 nucleotides: TGTGCCAGCAGCCCTGGAAGGGGCTCCTATAATTCACCCCTCCACTTT.

This clone showed up just once. The rearrangement links TRBV9 to TRBJ1-3, with D unclear. The CDR3 covers 16 residues. Germline-derived CDR1 and CDR2 are SGDLS and YYNGEE. Trimming left V 0 bases short and J 0 bases short, with 10 bases between. The CDR3 nucleotides read TGTGCCAGCAGCGTAGGGGCCCCAGACTCTGGAAACACCATATATTTT. Its protein product is CASSVGAPDSGNTIYF.

This sequence joins TRBV9 and TRBJ1-3; D not resolved. The length of the CDR3 is 14 residues. Germline-derived CDR1 and CDR2 are SGDLS and YYNGEE. V lost 4 bases, J lost 5 bases, and 13 bases lay in between. CDR3 in amino acids: CASSPGGSRNTIYF. The CDR3 DNA follows: TGTGCCAGCAGCCCGGGAGGAAGTAGAAACACCATATATTTT.

The chain has TRBV7-9 and TRBJ2-3; D is undetermined. The CDR3 runs 11 residues. The germline V gene encodes CDR1 SEHNR and CDR2 FQNEAQ (reference sequence). V gave up 5 bases and J gave up 6 bases, with 6 bases separating them. The CDR3 is CASSHTDTQYF. The CDR3 nucleotides read TGTGCCAGCAGCCACACCGATACGCAGTATTTT.

V usage is TRBV5-1 and J usage is TRBJ2-2; a weak D match, TRBD2 (5 bases). This CDR3 is built from 14 residues. Trimming stripped 4 bases from V and 6 bases from J, with 13 bases between. CDR1 and CDR2 from the germline V gene are SGHRS and YFSETQ. This CDR3 is CASSLLATAGELFF. DNA of the CDR3: TGCGCCAGCAGCCTTTTAGCGACCGCCGGGGAGCTGTTTTTT.

The rearrangement joins TRBV5-5 to TRBJ2-5; TRBD2 matches at 10 bases. The ends lost 4 bases at V and 1 base at J; junction bases unmatched: 4. The CDR3 loop spans 15 amino acids. Germline-derived CDR1 and CDR2 are SGHKS and YYEKEE (reference sequence). CDR3 DNA sequence: TGTGCCAGCAGCCACGCTAGCGGGGGCCAAGAGACCCAGTACTTC. Its protein is CASSHASGGQETQYF.

The chain uses TRBV5-5 and TRBJ1-1, with TRBD1 matching 9 bases. This CDR3 comprises 14 residues. Germline V gene lookup returns CDR1 SGHKS and CDR2 YYEKEE (reference sequence). V was pared by 3 bases and J by 6 bases, with 6 bases of the junction left unmatched. The CDR3 nucleotides are TGTGCCAGCAGCTGGGGGACAGGGATGGCTGAAGCTTTCTTT. Its translation: CASSWGTGMAEAFF.

The chain couples TRBV7-2 to TRBJ2-7, with D tentatively TRBD2 (6 bases). V lost 5 bases to trimming and J lost 4 bases, with 15 bases between them. Germline-derived CDR1 and CDR2 are SGHTA and FQGNSA. This CDR3 is built from 14 residues. The CDR3 is CASSQDYSRYEQYF. The CDR3 DNA follows: TGTGCCAGCAGCCAGGACTACTCGAGGTACGAGCAGTACTTC.

The V and J genes are TRBV28 and TRBJ2-7; 9 positions match TRBD1. The CDR3 is made up of 16 amino acids. From germline, CDR1 is MDHEN and CDR2 SYDVKM. The V segment lost 7 bases and the J segment 6 bases; nucleotides outside the gene matches: 16. DNA of the CDR3: TGTGCCAGCACCGCGGGGGCGGACAGGGGATTAGGCGAGCAGTACTTC. This translates into CASTAGADRGLGEQYF.

This clone was seen more than once but under ten times. V and J are TRBV7-2 and TRBJ1-3, with 9 positions matching TRBD1. The CDR3 length is 17 residues. CDR1 is SGHTA, CDR2 FQGNSA, per germline. V shed 5 bases and J 4 bases; nucleotides not matched to a gene: 12. CDR3 sequence reads: CASSATLQGARGNTIYF. Here the CDR3 DNA reads TGTGCCAGCAGCGCCACTTTACAGGGGGCGCGCGGAAACACCATATATTTT.

To note about this clone: This CDR3 is also generated by other DNA sequences in the sample. The rearrangement uses TRBV7-9 and TRBJ1-1; no definite D call. V shed 1 base and J shed 1 base, with 7 bases lying between them. Germline V gene data show CDR1 as SEHNR and CDR2 as FQNEAQ (reference sequence). The CDR3 covers 14 residues. The CDR3 nucleotides are TGTGCCAGCAGCTTAGACGGCGGGAACACTGAAGCTTTCTTT. This encodes CASSLDGGNTEAFF.

CDR3 DNA: TGTGCCAGCAGCTTAGGGAGCAGGGTGGCCCTCGTCTACAATGAGCAGTTCTTC. This encodes CASSLGSRVALVYNEQFF. V is TRBV11-2 and J is TRBJ2-1; D possibly corresponds to TRBD1 (5 bases). Per the germline V gene, CDR1 is SGHAT and CDR2 is FQNNGV. Between the trimmed V and J ends, which lost 1 base and 3 bases, there was a span of 19 bases. The CDR3 length is 18 residues.

This rearrangement joins TRBV3-1 (or the pseudogene TRBV3-2) to TRBJ2-1; 9 nucleotides line up with TRBD1. Germline V gene sequence: CDR1 LGHDT, CDR2 YNNKEL (reference sequence). The CDR3 runs to 11 residues. V lost 4 bases to trimming and J lost 15 bases; unmatched junction nucleotides: 4. The CDR3 sequence is CASSPGTGRFF. The CDR3 DNA reads TGTGCCAGCAGCCCCGGGACAGGGAGGTTCTTC.

The CDR3 loop reads CATSSTGGQPQHF. The CDR3, as DNA: TGTGCCACCAGCAGTACAGGGGGACAGCCCCAGCATTTT. This rearrangement joins TRBV15 to TRBJ1-5, with 8 positions matching TRBD1. Germline values: CDR1 LNHNV, CDR2 YYDKDF (reference sequence). The CDR3 consists of 13 residues. The junction had 2 bases not matched to a gene; V was cut back by 3 bases and J by 7 bases. The full variable domain, completed using reference TRBV15 and TRBJ1-5, is DAMVIQNPRYQVTQFGKPVTLSCSQTLNHNVMYWYQQKSSQAPKLLFHYYDKDFNNEADTPDNFQSRRPNTSFCFLDIRSPGLGDTAMYLCATSSTGGQPQHFGDGTRLSIL.

This chain joins TRBV7-2 and TRBJ2-7; possibly TRBD2 for D (6 bases). Germline V gene data show CDR1 as SGHTA and CDR2 as FQGNSA. V lost 0 bases and J 6 bases, leaving 9 bases between the germline ends. This CDR3 spans 13 amino acids. The DNA of the CDR3 is TGTGCCAGCAGCTTAGCAGGGACTGGCGAGCAGTACTTC. Its translation: CASSLAGTGEQYF.

The V gene is TRBV6-5, the J gene TRBJ1-5; 8 nucleotides align to TRBD1. Germline CDR1 is MNHEY and CDR2 is SVGAGI. The CDR3 is 14 amino acids. Germline trimming cut 6 bases from V and 5 bases from J; bases unmatched to any gene: 6. The CDR3: CASRRTGMYQPQHF. CDR3 nucleotide sequence: TGTGCCAGCAGAAGGACAGGGATGTATCAGCCCCAGCATTTT.

This chain uses TRBV7-9 with TRBJ1-2, with D unclear. The germline V gene encodes CDR1 SEHNR and CDR2 FQNEAQ (reference sequence). The CDR3 contains 14 residues. V was shortened by 5 bases and J by 2 bases, with 12 bases between the two germline ends. Here the CDR3 DNA reads TGTGCCAGCAGCCCCCGGCCGACAAACTATGGCTACACCTTC. It encodes CASSPRPTNYGYTF.